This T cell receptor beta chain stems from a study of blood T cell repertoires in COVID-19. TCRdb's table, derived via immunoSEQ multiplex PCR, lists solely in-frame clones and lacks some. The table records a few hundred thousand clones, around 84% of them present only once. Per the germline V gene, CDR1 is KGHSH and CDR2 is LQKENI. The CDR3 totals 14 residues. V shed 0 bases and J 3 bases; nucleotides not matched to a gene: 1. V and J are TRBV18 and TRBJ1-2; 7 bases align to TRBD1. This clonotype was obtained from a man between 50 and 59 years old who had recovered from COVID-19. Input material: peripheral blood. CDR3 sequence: CASSPPDRDYGYTF. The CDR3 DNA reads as TGTGCCAGCTCACCACCCGACAGGGACTATGGCTACACCTTC.